The 24 T cell receptor beta chains given below trace back to one sample, sequenced in a study of identical twins. TCRdb re-derived calls from the 5' RACE reads in MiXCR, one entry per CDR3 protein. Of 250,000 to 350,000 distinct CDR3 sequences in the sample, 9.5% were seen once. The same specimen was also included in a second study, on yellow fever vaccine responses in identical twins.

Sequencing input: CD8+ T cells sorted from blood. The receptors come from a young woman in good health.

The chain joins TRBV28 to TRBJ2-1, with TRBD1 identical over 7 bases. The CDR3 is 13 amino acids. The V segment lost 6 bases and the J segment 5 bases; nucleotides outside the gene matches: 4. CDR1 MDHEN and CDR2 SYDVKM come from the germline V gene. The DNA of the CDR3 is TGTGCCAGCAGGGCCGGGACAGACAATGAGCAGTTCTTC. As protein: CASRAGTDNEQFF.

This clonotype came up many times. This chain uses TRBV20-1 with TRBJ1-6, with TRBD1 matching over 9 bases. The germline V gene has CDR1 DFQATT and CDR2 SNEGSKA (reference sequence). The CDR3 length is 15 residues. V trimming: 4 bases; J trimming: 4 bases; junction bases outside the gene matches: 5. CDR3 bases: TGCAGTGCTACGGACAGGGGAGTTTATAATTCACCCCTCCACTTT. Translating it yields CSATDRGVYNSPLHF.

V gene TRBV6-2 or TRBV6-3 combines with J gene TRBJ2-3; TRBD2 aligns across 10 bases. The CDR3 spans 15 residues. Germline loops: CDR1 MNHEY, CDR2 SVGEGT. With 4 bases clipped from V and 5 bases from J, the junction kept 6 bases outside the gene matches. CDR3: CASSWLAGVGDTQYF. The CDR3 DNA is TGTGCCAGCAGTTGGCTAGCGGGAGTCGGAGATACGCAGTATTTT.

This clonotype came up a few times. The chain links TRBV28 to TRBJ1-1; no clear D. This CDR3 has 14 amino acids. Germline loops: CDR1 MDHEN, CDR2 SYDVKM. Trimming removed 5 bases at V and 0 bases at J, with 10 bases between. The DNA of the CDR3 is TGTGCCAGCAGTACTAGATCCATGAACACTGAAGCTTTCTTT. Translated: CASSTRSMNTEAFF.

The rearrangement joins TRBV15 to TRBJ2-5; D possibly matches TRBD1 or TRBD2 (5 bases each). The CDR3 extends over 13 amino acids. Trimming pared 3 bases from V and 7 bases from J, leaving 12 bases between. Germline V gene data show CDR1 as LNHNV and CDR2 as YYDKDF (reference sequence). In nucleotides, the CDR3 is TGTGCCACCAGCAGCAGGGAGAGGAGGACCCAGTACTTC. It yields the protein CATSSRERRTQYF.

This clonotype came up once. At one end the junction does not follow the germline gene, possibly because of a read error. The chain is built from TRBV2 and TRBJ2-2, with TRBD1 matching 9 bases. Germline-derived CDR1 and CDR2 are SNHLY and FYNNEI. The CDR3 has 16 amino acids. In nucleotides, the CDR3 is TGTGCCAGCAGTTCCACCGGGACAGGGAAAGACGGGGAGCTGCTTTTT. It encodes CASSSTGTGKDGELLF.

CDR3 nucleotide sequence: TGTGCCAGCAGTTACTCAGGGTCCGGGGAGCTGTTTTTT. It yields the protein CASSYSGSGELFF. The rearrangement uses TRBV6-5 and TRBJ2-2; no clear D. The length of the CDR3 is 13 residues. V lost 0 bases, J lost 6 bases, and 5 bases lay in between. CDR1 is MNHEY, CDR2 SVGAGI, per germline.

This clonotype was detected many times. The J gene is TRBJ2-1, the V gene TRBV7-9; D may be TRBD1 (7 bases). CDR1 and CDR2 from the germline V gene are SEHNR and FQNEAQ (reference sequence). The CDR3 spans 16 residues. Trimming pared 4 bases from V and 10 bases from J, leaving 23 bases between. The CDR3 loop is CASSSSGGSSPLEQFF. The CDR3 DNA reads TGTGCCAGCAGCTCCTCAGGGGGGTCATCCCCCCTCGAGCAGTTCTTC.

This chain links TRBV7-9 with TRBJ2-1, with a tentative D call TRBD2 (7 bases). CDR1 is SEHNR and CDR2 is FQNEAQ in the germline V gene (reference sequence). Trimming stripped 5 bases from V and 8 bases from J, with 16 bases between. The CDR3 is 14 residues long. The DNA of the CDR3 is TGTGCCAGCAGCCCCGAAGGGGGGGGCCATGAGCAGTTCTTC. It specifies CASSPEGGGHEQFF.

This clonotype came up a few times. The chain is built from TRBV6-1 and TRBJ1-5; D remains unclear. Trimming left V 1 base short and J 7 bases short, with 8 bases between. The germline V gene has CDR1 MNHNS and CDR2 SASEGT. The CDR3 has 13 residues. The CDR3 protein is CASSEVPGQPQHF. The CDR3 region has the DNA TGTGCCAGCAGTGAAGTCCCTGGGCAGCCCCAGCATTTT.

This clonotype occurred many times. The chain employs TRBV18 and TRBJ2-1; D uncertain. CDR1 and CDR2 from the germline V gene are KGHSH and LQKENI. This CDR3 is 13 amino acids long. Trimming took 0 bases from V and 4 from J, leaving 4 bases between them. DNA for the CDR3: TGTGCCAGCTCACCACCAGGTTACAATGAGCAGTTCTTC. This translates into CASSPPGYNEQFF.

This clonotype was detected ten times or more. This chain uses TRBV7-9 with TRBJ2-1, with 10 positions matching TRBD1. The CDR3 has 16 amino acids. Germline V lookup: CDR1 SEHNR, CDR2 FQNEAQ (reference sequence). Germline trimming cut 7 bases from V and 4 bases from J; bases unmatched to any gene: 10. The CDR3 loop reads CASTIPGQGIYNEQFF. The CDR3 nucleotides read TGTGCCAGCACCATTCCGGGACAGGGGATTTACAATGAGCAGTTCTTC.

This clonotype was found many times. The chain joins TRBV29-1 to TRBJ2-1; D possibly corresponds to TRBD1 (5 bases). Germline CDR1 reads SQVTM; CDR2 reads ANQGSEA. CDR3 length: 13 amino acids. V was pared by 6 bases and J by 5 bases, with 14 bases between. The CDR3 region has the DNA TGCAGCGTCCCGGAGCAAGGGGACAATGAGCAGTTCTTC. Its protein product is CSVPEQGDNEQFF.

The chain couples TRBV13 to TRBJ2-6; D is perhaps TRBD1 (5 bases). CDR3 length: 16 amino acids. The germline V gene encodes CDR1 PRHDT and CDR2 FYEKMQ (reference sequence). V was pared by 1 base and J by 2 bases, with 9 bases between. CDR3 sequence (DNA): TGTGCCAGCAGCTTAGCCCCAGGGACTGGGGCCAACGTCCTGACTTTC. Amino acids: CASSLAPGTGANVLTF.

The chain is built from TRBV20-1 and TRBJ2-1; 8 bases fit TRBD2. The J segment lost 5 bases and the V segment lost 0 bases, leaving 6 bases of the junction unmatched. The CDR3 extends over 15 amino acids. Germline CDR1 and CDR2: DFQATT and SNEGSKA (reference sequence). The CDR3 DNA is TGCAGTGCTAGAGATCTACTAGCGGACAACAATGAGCAGTTCTTC. Residues: CSARDLLADNNEQFF.

The V gene is TRBV7-9, the J gene TRBJ2-7; D call uncertain. The germline V gene has CDR1 SEHNR and CDR2 FQNEAQ (reference sequence). There are 12 residues in the CDR3. Deletions cut 5 bases from V and 4 bases from J, with 9 bases between. The CDR3 is CASSHWEYEQYF. The CDR3 nucleotides read TGTGCCAGCAGCCATTGGGAATACGAGCAGTACTTC.

The table lists this clonotype with many counts. The CDR3 sequence: CASSLPDDTSWGVSTDTQYF. The CDR3 DNA is TGCGCCAGCAGCTTGCCGGACGATACCTCCTGGGGGGTTAGCACAGATACGCAGTATTTT. The V gene is TRBV5-1, the J gene TRBJ2-3, with a tentative D call TRBD2 (6 bases). The length of the CDR3 is 20 residues. V was trimmed by 1 base and J by 0 bases, leaving 24 bases between them. Per the germline V gene, CDR1 is SGHRS and CDR2 is YFSETQ. Drawing the rest from reference TRBV5-1 and TRBJ2-3, the complete variable domain is KAGVTQTPRYLIKTRGQQVTLSCSPISGHRSVSWYQQTPGQGLQFLFEYFSETQRNKGNFPGRFSGRQFSNSRSEMNVSTLELGDSALYLCASSLPDDTSWGVSTDTQYFGPGTRLTVL.

This chain links TRBV20-1 with TRBJ2-1; 9 bases are shared with TRBD2. Trimming at V came to 3 bases and at J to 8 bases, leaving 8 bases not matched to a gene. CDR1 and CDR2 from the germline V gene are DFQATT and SNEGSKA (reference sequence). This CDR3 has 14 amino acids. CDR3 residues: CSARLAGRPDEQFF. CDR3 DNA: TGCAGTGCTAGGCTAGCGGGGCGACCCGATGAGCAGTTCTTC.

At least ten counts were recorded for this clonotype. The chain has TRBV12-3 or TRBV12-4 and TRBJ2-5; 7 positions agree with TRBD1. The CDR3 has 14 amino acids. The ends lost 4 bases at V and 5 bases at J; junction bases unmatched: 7. CDR3: CASSSPDRAETQYF. In nucleotides, the CDR3 is TGTGCCAGCAGTTCCCCTGACAGGGCGGAGACCCAGTACTTC.

This clonotype has a handful of counts. This sequence joins TRBV20-1 and TRBJ1-2; D gene uncertain. The CDR3 totals 12 residues. With 1 base removed from V and 4 bases from J, the gap between germline ends came to 7 bases. Germline V gives CDR1 DFQATT, CDR2 SNEGSKA (reference sequence). CDR3 residues: CSARASGYGYTF. The DNA of the CDR3 is TGCAGTGCTAGAGCATCCGGCTATGGCTACACCTTC.

This clonotype was observed at least ten times. The gene calls are TRBV7-2 and TRBJ2-7; 9 bases are shared with TRBD2. The CDR3 is 15 residues long. V lost 7 bases and J lost 4; bases outside the gene matches: 11. The germline gives CDR1 SGHTA, CDR2 FQGNSA. DNA for the CDR3: TGTGCCAGCACCCTAGGAAGGAGCGGGAGGTACGAGCAGTACTTC. Protein product: CASTLGRSGRYEQYF.

Only a few counts were recorded for this clonotype. Here the CDR3 DNA reads TGTGCCAGTAGTATGGAGCTGGGGGCGTACTACAATGAGCAGTTCTTC. This codes for CASSMELGAYYNEQFF. This rearrangement joins TRBV19 to TRBJ2-1; D possibly corresponds to TRBD1 (6 bases). This CDR3 contains 16 residues. Germline CDR1 is LNHDA and CDR2 is SQIVND (reference sequence). V gave up 3 bases and J gave up 3 bases, with 15 bases separating them.

This clonotype was seen ten or more times. This sequence joins TRBV7-9 and TRBJ2-3, with D possibly being TRBD1 or TRBD2 (5 bases each). V lost 5 bases to trimming and J lost 2 bases, with 20 bases between them. Per the germline V gene, CDR1 is SEHNR and CDR2 is FQNEAQ (reference sequence). This CDR3 is built from 17 residues. CDR3 nucleotides: TGTGCCAGCAGCCTACCCGGGACGGACCTCTTCACAGATACGCAGTATTTT. The encoded protein is CASSLPGTDLFTDTQYF.

This clonotype has a count of ten or more. This rearrangement joins TRBV29-1 to TRBJ1-1, with 7 bases lining up with TRBD1. The CDR3 has 12 amino acids. V trimming: 7 bases; J trimming: 4 bases; junction bases outside the gene matches: 6. Germline assignment: CDR1 SQVTM and CDR2 ANQGSEA. Here the CDR3 reads CSAPTGATEAFF. The CDR3 DNA sequence: TGCAGCGCTCCCACAGGGGCCACTGAAGCTTTCTTT.